The sequence of this T cell receptor beta chain was determined in a study of T cells expressing NK-cell markers. Study-level information: There were seven HCMV-seropositive donors and one seronegative donor among the eight sequenced.

The germline CDR1 and CDR2 sequences are PRHDT and FYEKMQ (reference sequence). This CDR3 has 14 residues. A word on this clonotype: What it recognizes is unknown.

Using the 5' RACE reads, TCRdb records one entry per CDR3 protein without DNA. This sample contains about 170,000 distinct CDR3 sequences. Whole-study findings and limits: Leadership of the CD3+CD56-NKG2C+ fraction also belonged to these clonotypes in several donors.

Sample: blood T cells: a sorted CD56 or NKG2C T cell subset, CD4+ or CD8+ T cells, or bulk PBMC T cells (not recorded which). This TCR was recovered from a man aged 18-70 years in good health. The genes are TRBV13 and TRBJ2-7; TCRdb's D call, TRBD1, is unchecked because there is no DNA. CDR3 sequence reads: CASSTGTGPYEQYF.